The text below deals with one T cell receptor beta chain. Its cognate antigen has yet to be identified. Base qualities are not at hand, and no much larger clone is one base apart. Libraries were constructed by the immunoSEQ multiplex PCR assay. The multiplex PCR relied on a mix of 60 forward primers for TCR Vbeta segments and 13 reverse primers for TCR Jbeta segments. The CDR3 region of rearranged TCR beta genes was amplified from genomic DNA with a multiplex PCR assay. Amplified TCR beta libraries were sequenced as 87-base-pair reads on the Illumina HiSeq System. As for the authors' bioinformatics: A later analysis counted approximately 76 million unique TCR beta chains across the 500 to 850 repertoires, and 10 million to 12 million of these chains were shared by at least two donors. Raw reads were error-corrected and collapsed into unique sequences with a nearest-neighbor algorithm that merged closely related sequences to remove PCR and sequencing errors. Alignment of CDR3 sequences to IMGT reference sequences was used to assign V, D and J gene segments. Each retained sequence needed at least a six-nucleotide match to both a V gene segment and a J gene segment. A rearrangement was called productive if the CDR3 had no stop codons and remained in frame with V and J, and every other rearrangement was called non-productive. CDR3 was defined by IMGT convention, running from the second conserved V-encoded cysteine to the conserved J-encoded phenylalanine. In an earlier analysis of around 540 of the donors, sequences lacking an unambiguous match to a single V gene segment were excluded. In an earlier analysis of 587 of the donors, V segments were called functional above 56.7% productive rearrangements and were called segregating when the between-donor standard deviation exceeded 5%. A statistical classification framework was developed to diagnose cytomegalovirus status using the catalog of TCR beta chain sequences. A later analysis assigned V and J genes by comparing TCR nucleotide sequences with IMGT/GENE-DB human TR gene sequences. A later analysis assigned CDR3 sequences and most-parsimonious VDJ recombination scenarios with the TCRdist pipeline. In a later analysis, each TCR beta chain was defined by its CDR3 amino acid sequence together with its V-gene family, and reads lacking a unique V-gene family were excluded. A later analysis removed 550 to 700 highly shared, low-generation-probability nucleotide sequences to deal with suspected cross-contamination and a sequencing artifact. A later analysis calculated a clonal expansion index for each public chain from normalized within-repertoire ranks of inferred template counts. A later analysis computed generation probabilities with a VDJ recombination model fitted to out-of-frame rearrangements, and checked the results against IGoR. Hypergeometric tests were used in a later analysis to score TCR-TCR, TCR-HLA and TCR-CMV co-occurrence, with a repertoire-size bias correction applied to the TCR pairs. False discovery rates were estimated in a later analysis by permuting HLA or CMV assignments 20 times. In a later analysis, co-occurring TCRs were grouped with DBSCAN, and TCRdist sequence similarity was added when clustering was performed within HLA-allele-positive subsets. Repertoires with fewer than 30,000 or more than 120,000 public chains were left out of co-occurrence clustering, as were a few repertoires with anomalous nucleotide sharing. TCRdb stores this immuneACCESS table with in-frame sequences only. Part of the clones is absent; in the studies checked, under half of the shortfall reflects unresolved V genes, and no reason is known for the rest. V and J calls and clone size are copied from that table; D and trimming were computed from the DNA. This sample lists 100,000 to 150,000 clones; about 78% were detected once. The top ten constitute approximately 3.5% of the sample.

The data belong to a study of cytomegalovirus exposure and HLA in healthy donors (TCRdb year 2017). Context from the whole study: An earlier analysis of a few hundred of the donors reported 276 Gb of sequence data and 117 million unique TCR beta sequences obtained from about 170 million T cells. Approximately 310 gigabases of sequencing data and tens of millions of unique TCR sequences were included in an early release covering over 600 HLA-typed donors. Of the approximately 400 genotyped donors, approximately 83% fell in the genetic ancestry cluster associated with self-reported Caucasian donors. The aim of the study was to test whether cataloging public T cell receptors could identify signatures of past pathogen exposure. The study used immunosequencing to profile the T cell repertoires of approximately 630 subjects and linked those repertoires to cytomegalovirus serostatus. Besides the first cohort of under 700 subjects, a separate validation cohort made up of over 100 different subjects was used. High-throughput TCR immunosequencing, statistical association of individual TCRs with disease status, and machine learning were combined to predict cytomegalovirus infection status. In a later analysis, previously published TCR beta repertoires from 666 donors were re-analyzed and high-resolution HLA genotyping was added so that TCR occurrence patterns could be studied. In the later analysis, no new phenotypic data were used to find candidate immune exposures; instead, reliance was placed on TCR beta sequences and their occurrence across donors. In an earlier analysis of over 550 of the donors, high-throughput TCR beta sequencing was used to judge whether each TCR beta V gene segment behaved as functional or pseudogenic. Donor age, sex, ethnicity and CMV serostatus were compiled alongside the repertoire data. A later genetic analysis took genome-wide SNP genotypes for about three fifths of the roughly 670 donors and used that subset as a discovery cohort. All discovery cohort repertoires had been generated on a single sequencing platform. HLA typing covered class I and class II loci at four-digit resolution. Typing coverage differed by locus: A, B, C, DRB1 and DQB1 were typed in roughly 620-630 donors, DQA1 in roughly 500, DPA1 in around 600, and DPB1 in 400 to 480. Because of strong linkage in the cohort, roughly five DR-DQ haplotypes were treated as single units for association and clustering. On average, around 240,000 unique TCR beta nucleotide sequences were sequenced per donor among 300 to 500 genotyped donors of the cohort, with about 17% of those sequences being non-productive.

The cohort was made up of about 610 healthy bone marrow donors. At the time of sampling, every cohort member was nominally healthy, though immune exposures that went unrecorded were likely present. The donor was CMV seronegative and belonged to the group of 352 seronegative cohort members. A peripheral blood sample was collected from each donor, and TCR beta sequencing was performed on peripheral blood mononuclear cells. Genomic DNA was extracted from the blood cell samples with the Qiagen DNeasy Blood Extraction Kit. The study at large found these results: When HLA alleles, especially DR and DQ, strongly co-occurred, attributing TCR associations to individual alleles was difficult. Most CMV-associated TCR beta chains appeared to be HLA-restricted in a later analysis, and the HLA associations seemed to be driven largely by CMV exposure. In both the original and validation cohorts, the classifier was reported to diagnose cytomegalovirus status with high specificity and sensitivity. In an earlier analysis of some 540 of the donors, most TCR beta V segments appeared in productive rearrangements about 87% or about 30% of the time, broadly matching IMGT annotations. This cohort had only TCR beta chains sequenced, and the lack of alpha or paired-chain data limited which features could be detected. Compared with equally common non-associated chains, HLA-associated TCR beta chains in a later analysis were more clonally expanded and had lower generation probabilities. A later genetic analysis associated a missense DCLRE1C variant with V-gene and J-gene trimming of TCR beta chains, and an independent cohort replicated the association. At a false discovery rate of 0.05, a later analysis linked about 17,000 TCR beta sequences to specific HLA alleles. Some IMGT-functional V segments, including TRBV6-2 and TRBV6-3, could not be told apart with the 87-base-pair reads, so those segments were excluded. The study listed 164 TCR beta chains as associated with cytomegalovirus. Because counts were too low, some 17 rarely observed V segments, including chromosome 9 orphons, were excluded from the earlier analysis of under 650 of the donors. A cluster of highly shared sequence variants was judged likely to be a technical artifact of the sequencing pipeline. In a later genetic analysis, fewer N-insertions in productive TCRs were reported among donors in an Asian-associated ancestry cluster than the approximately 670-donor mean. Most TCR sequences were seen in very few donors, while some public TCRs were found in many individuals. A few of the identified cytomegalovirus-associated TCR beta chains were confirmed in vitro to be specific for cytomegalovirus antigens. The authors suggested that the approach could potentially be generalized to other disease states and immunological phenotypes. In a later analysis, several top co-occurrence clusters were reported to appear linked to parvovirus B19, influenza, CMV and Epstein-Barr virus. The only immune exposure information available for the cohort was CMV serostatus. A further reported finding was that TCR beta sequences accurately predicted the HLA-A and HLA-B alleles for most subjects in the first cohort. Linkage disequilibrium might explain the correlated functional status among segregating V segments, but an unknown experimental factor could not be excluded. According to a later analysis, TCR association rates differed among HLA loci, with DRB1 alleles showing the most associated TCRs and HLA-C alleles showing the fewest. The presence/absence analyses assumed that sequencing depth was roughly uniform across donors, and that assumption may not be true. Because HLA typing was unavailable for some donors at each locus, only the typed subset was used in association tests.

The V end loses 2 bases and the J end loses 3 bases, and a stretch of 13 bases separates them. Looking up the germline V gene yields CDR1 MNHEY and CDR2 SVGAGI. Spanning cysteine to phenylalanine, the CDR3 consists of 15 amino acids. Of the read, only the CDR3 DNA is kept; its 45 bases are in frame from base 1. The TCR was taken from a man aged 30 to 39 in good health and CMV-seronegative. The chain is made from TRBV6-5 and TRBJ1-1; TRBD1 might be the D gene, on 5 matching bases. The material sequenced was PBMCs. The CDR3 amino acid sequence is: CASSYTHAGDTEAFF. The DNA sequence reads TGTGCCAGCAGTTACACCCACGCGGGGGACACTGAAGCTTTCTTT.